Listed below are T cell receptor beta chains from one sample, sequenced in a study of shared clonotypes between healthy human individuals. The method was immunoSEQ multiplex PCR; TCRdb's version includes in-frame clones alone and lacks a portion of them. The sample consists of 1 million to 1.3 million clones, about 84% of them appearing once. Sequencing used memory CD4+ T cells from PBMCs. Receptors originate from a man aged 18 to 29 in good health. Some clones in this sample may be carry-over from other donors' samples. CDR3s include the opening cysteine and the closing phenylalanine or tryptophan. Fields, in order: CDR3 protein, CDR3 DNA, J gene, V gene, D gene, clone size. A D gene is named only where the DNA matches it firmly. Expanded clones get a size class; other rows say once, few or many, or leave the size out.

CDR3aa: CASSLQGEGTQYF
CDR3nt: TGTGCCAGCAGCTTACAGGGGGAGGGTACGCAGTATTTT
j_gene: TRBJ2-3
v_gene: TRBV9
d_gene: -
abundance: -

CDR3aa: CASSRGAPTDTQYF
CDR3nt: TGCGCCAGCAGCCGGGGAGCCCCCACAGATACGCAGTATTTT
j_gene: TRBJ2-3
v_gene: TRBV5-1
d_gene: -
abundance: -

CDR3aa: CASSPHTGLGGNTIYF
CDR3nt: TGTGCCAGCAGTCCACATACAGGGCTAGGCGGAAACACCATATATTTT
j_gene: TRBJ1-3
v_gene: TRBV27
d_gene: -
abundance: -

CDR3aa: CASRRDLPTNEKLFF
CDR3nt: TGTGCCAGCCGGCGGGATCTACCAACTAATGAAAAACTGTTTTTT
j_gene: TRBJ1-4
v_gene: TRBV27
d_gene: -
abundance: -

CDR3aa: CASSFSSGQGYEQYF
CDR3nt: TGTGCCAGCAGTTTTAGTTCTGGGCAGGGGTACGAGCAGTACTTC
j_gene: TRBJ2-7
v_gene: TRBV28
d_gene: -
abundance: -

CDR3aa: CASTWGGGTDTQYF
CDR3nt: TGTGCCAGCACCTGGGGGGGAGGCACAGATACGCAGTATTTT
j_gene: TRBJ2-3
v_gene: TRBV7-2
d_gene: TRBD2
abundance: -

CDR3aa: CASSLPLWGGSSIEQFF
CDR3nt: TGTGCCAGCAGTTTACCTCTATGGGGCGGGAGTTCCATTGAGCAGTTCTTC
j_gene: TRBJ2-1
v_gene: TRBV28
d_gene: TRBD2
abundance: -

CDR3aa: CASSQITGGQNYEQYF
CDR3nt: TGTGCCAGCTCGCAAATCACAGGGGGCCAGAACTACGAGCAGTACTTC
j_gene: TRBJ2-7
v_gene: TRBV18
d_gene: TRBD1
abundance: few

CDR3aa: CASSGQGQFADTQYF
CDR3nt: TGTGCCAGCAGTGGCCAGGGACAGTTCGCAGACACCCAGTACTTC
j_gene: TRBJ2-5
v_gene: TRBV6-1
d_gene: TRBD1
abundance: -

CDR3aa: CSVSLGSGANVLTF
CDR3nt: TGCAGCGTCTCGCTGGGCTCTGGGGCCAACGTCCTGACTTTC
j_gene: TRBJ2-6
v_gene: TRBV29-1
d_gene: -
abundance: -

CDR3aa: CSVGGGTLNTIYF
CDR3nt: TGCAGCGTTGGCGGGGGGACGCTAAACACCATATATTTT
j_gene: TRBJ1-3
v_gene: TRBV29-1
d_gene: -
abundance: -

CDR3aa: CASSLGGVSSSGANVLTF
CDR3nt: TGTGCCAGCAGCTTAGGTGGGGTAAGCAGCTCTGGGGCCAACGTCCTGACTTTC
j_gene: TRBJ2-6
v_gene: TRBV7-6
d_gene: -
abundance: many

CDR3aa: CASLFGQGGTGELFF
CDR3nt: TGTGCCAGCCTTTTCGGGCAGGGAGGGACCGGGGAGCTGTTTTTT
j_gene: TRBJ2-2
v_gene: TRBV28
d_gene: TRBD2
abundance: -

CDR3aa: CASSPGLAGRYEQYF
CDR3nt: TGTGCCAGCAGTCCCGGACTAGCGGGTCGGTACGAGCAGTACTTC
j_gene: TRBJ2-7
v_gene: TRBV2
d_gene: TRBD2
abundance: -

CDR3aa: CASSLGPGAGELFF
CDR3nt: TGTGCCAGCAGCTTGGGCCCAGGGGCCGGGGAGCTGTTTTTT
j_gene: TRBJ2-2
v_gene: TRBV5-5
d_gene: -
abundance: -

CDR3aa: CATSGTYGYTF
CDR3nt: TGTGCCACCTCAGGGACGTATGGCTACACCTTC
j_gene: TRBJ1-2
v_gene: TRBV28
d_gene: -
abundance: few

CDR3aa: CASSSQGSGANVLTF
CDR3nt: TGTGCCAGCAGCTCGCAGGGCTCTGGGGCCAACGTCCTGACTTTC
j_gene: TRBJ2-6
v_gene: TRBV11-3
d_gene: -
abundance: -

CDR3aa: CATSRGGSGQAETQYF
CDR3nt: TGTGCCACCAGCAGAGGGGGGTCAGGGCAAGCAGAGACCCAGTACTTC
j_gene: TRBJ2-5
v_gene: TRBV15
d_gene: -
abundance: -

CDR3aa: CASSLVRLAGGMGHNEQFF
CDR3nt: TGTGCCAGCAGCTTAGTGCGGCTAGCGGGAGGGATGGGGCACAATGAGCAGTTCTTC
j_gene: TRBJ2-1
v_gene: TRBV7-9
d_gene: TRBD2
abundance: -

CDR3aa: CATSGVRGYNEQFF
CDR3nt: TGTGCCACCAGCGGAGTCCGGGGCTACAATGAGCAGTTCTTC
j_gene: TRBJ2-1
v_gene: TRBV15
d_gene: -
abundance: few

CDR3aa: CASSLGLSGRASYNEQFF
CDR3nt: TGCGCCAGCAGCTTGGGCCTTAGCGGGAGGGCCTCCTACAATGAGCAGTTCTTC
j_gene: TRBJ2-1
v_gene: TRBV5-1
d_gene: TRBD2
abundance: -

CDR3aa: CASSPRTANTEAFF
CDR3nt: TGTGCCAGCTCACCAAGGACAGCAAACACTGAAGCTTTCTTT
j_gene: TRBJ1-1
v_gene: TRBV18
d_gene: -
abundance: -

CDR3aa: CASSPLSGFGANVLTF
CDR3nt: TGCGCCAGCAGCCCCCTCTCGGGGTTTGGGGCCAACGTCCTGACTTTC
j_gene: TRBJ2-6
v_gene: TRBV4-1
d_gene: -
abundance: -

CDR3aa: CASSPQGFETQYF
CDR3nt: TGCGCCAGCAGCCCGCAGGGGTTCGAGACCCAGTACTTC
j_gene: TRBJ2-5
v_gene: TRBV5-1
d_gene: -
abundance: -

CDR3aa: CASSETRTALTREQYF
CDR3nt: TGTGCCAGCAGCGAGACCCGGACTGCCCTCACCCGCGAGCAGTACTTC
j_gene: TRBJ2-7
v_gene: TRBV9
d_gene: -
abundance: -

CDR3aa: CASSLQGAPNEKLFF
CDR3nt: TGTGCCAGCAGCCTGCAGGGGGCGCCTAATGAAAAACTGTTTTTT
j_gene: TRBJ1-4
v_gene: TRBV7-3
d_gene: TRBD1
abundance: -

CDR3aa: CASSERYRATGELFF
CDR3nt: TGTGCCAGCAGCGAGCGATACAGGGCCACCGGGGAGCTGTTTTTT
j_gene: TRBJ2-2
v_gene: TRBV5-8
d_gene: -
abundance: -

CDR3aa: CASLGGGSEKLFF
CDR3nt: TGTGCCAGCCTCGGGGGGGGCTCGGAAAAACTGTTTTTT
j_gene: TRBJ1-4
v_gene: TRBV27
d_gene: -
abundance: -

CDR3aa: CAWSVRGGSGELFF
CDR3nt: TGTGCCTGGAGTGTACGAGGGGGATCCGGGGAGCTGTTTTTT
j_gene: TRBJ2-2
v_gene: TRBV30
d_gene: -
abundance: -

CDR3aa: CASSLLAGGSYEQYF
CDR3nt: TGTGCCAGCAGCTTATTGGCGGGAGGGTCCTACGAGCAGTACTTC
j_gene: TRBJ2-7
v_gene: TRBV7-2
d_gene: TRBD2
abundance: -

CDR3aa: CASSGTVLTEAFF
CDR3nt: TGCGCCAGCTCCGGGACAGTTCTGACTGAAGCTTTCTTT
j_gene: TRBJ1-1
v_gene: TRBV10-1
d_gene: TRBD1
abundance: -

CDR3aa: CASRPPGLGNQPQHF
CDR3nt: TGCGCCAGCAGACCTCCAGGGCTTGGTAATCAGCCCCAGCATTTT
j_gene: TRBJ1-5
v_gene: TRBV10-1
d_gene: -
abundance: -

CDR3aa: CASRKGQTQETQYF
CDR3nt: TGTGCCAGCAGGAAGGGACAGACCCAAGAGACCCAGTACTTC
j_gene: TRBJ2-5
v_gene: TRBV2
d_gene: TRBD1
abundance: -

CDR3aa: CASSFGTAPYNEQFF
CDR3nt: TGTGCCAGCAGCTTCGGGACAGCACCATACAATGAGCAGTTCTTC
j_gene: TRBJ2-1
v_gene: TRBV5-4
d_gene: TRBD1
abundance: -

CDR3aa: CASSRFDRFSSGNTIYF
CDR3nt: TGTGCCAGCTCGCGGTTCGACAGGTTTAGCTCTGGAAACACCATATATTTT
j_gene: TRBJ1-3
v_gene: TRBV18
d_gene: -
abundance: -

CDR3aa: CAWGGGNEQFF
CDR3nt: TGTGCCTGGGGGGGCGGAAATGAGCAGTTCTTC
j_gene: TRBJ2-1
v_gene: TRBV30
d_gene: -
abundance: -

CDR3aa: CASSDRAGVLEKLFF
CDR3nt: TGTGCCAGCAGTGATAGGGCAGGGGTGTTAGAAAAACTGTTTTTT
j_gene: TRBJ1-4
v_gene: TRBV6-1
d_gene: -
abundance: -

CDR3aa: CASSPRTSYNEQFF
CDR3nt: TGTGCCAGCAGCCCTCGGACTAGCTACAATGAGCAGTTCTTC
j_gene: TRBJ2-1
v_gene: TRBV4-2
d_gene: TRBD2
abundance: few

CDR3aa: CASSQGGMNTEAFF
CDR3nt: TGTGCCAGCAGCCAAGGGGGCATGAACACTGAAGCTTTCTTT
j_gene: TRBJ1-1
v_gene: TRBV4-2
d_gene: -
abundance: -

CDR3aa: CASSRTGDNEQFF
CDR3nt: TGTGCCAGCAGCAGGACAGGGGACAATGAGCAGTTCTTC
j_gene: TRBJ2-1
v_gene: TRBV6-6
d_gene: TRBD1
abundance: -

CDR3aa: CATSDGAESYNEQFF
CDR3nt: TGTGCCACCAGCGATGGGGCAGAATCCTACAATGAGCAGTTCTTC
j_gene: TRBJ2-1
v_gene: TRBV15
d_gene: -
abundance: -